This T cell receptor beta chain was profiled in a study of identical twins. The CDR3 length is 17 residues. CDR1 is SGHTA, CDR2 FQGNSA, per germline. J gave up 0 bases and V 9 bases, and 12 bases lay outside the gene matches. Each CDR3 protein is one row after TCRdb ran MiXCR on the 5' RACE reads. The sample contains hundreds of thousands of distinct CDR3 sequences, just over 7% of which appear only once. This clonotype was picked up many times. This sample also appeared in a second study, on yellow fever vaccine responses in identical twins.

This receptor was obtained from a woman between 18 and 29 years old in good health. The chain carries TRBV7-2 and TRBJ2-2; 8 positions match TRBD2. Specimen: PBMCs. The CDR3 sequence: CARSSAGGVTNTGELFF. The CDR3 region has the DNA TGTGCCAGGAGTTCCGCGGGAGGAGTTACGAACACCGGGGAGCTGTTTTTT. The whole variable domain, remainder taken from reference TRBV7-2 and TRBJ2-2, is GAGVSQSPSNKVTEKGKDVELRCDPISGHTALYWYRQSLGQGLEFLIYFQGNSAPDKSGLPSDRFSAERTGGSVSTLTIQRTQQEDSAVYLCARSSAGGVTNTGELFFGEGSRLTVL.